This T cell receptor beta chain appears in the sequencing data of a study of long-term antiretroviral therapy in people with HIV (dated 2022 in TCRdb). For context, the study as a whole: Collection of the earliest samples took place about a decade ahead of the 2015 WHO recommendation for immediate ART, at a time when ART was typically delayed until CD4 counts fell. Whether ART initiation and durable HIV suppression were associated with changes in peripheral blood TRB repertoire composition and diversity was tested in a retrospective serial study. The cohort contributed about 200 cryopreserved PBMC samples from fewer than 35 adults with confirmed HIV infection, collected serially over a mean of roughly 6 years (range 1-12). Of the roughly 30 participants with HIV, more than 10 were female. No cross-contamination during QIAcube processing was seen in test extractions of a monoclonal T-cell line run alongside around 30 polyclonal samples.

In regard to this clone: Its cognate antigen has yet to be identified. Base-call qualities are not available, and no considerably larger clone is one nucleotide away.

Inclusion was restricted to participants for whom at least one PBMC sample before ART initiation and at least two post-ART samples were available. Every participant with HIV received treatment in the United States of America. Cryopreserved samples of about 1-10 million PBMC were thawed and washed before DNA extraction. At the time of the earliest PBMC sample for each participant with HIV, ages ranged from roughly 20 to 60 years. PBMC samples were contributed by each participant from 1-4 timepoints before ART initiation and 2-8 timepoints after ART initiation, with a median of 7 samples. Serial HIV viral load, CD4+ T-cell count, ART history and demographic data were obtained for every participant. Genomic DNA was extracted from unsorted PBMC with a Qiagen kit on a QIAcube, with processing performed in batches of 12 samples. For CDR1 and CDR2, the germline V gene (reference sequence) lists GTSNPN and SVGIG. Inclusive of the bounding cysteine and phenylalanine, the CDR3 is 16 residues long. The read is trimmed to its CDR3 DNA, 48 bases read in frame from base 1. V ends up 3 bases short and J 2 bases short, with an unmatched junction base count of 8.

Overall study results and their limits: HIV repertoires had narrower CDR3 length ranges than controls, and the network structure suggested an antigen-experienced repertoire that shifted only slightly toward naive after ART. Because cell numbers in pre-ART samples were limited, unsorted PBMC were profiled instead of sorted CD4+ and CD8+ T cells. At every time point, the repertoire was dominated by expanded TRB clones first identified before ART initiation, although this dominance fluctuated and, in many PLHIV, declined after ART. Inferences about post-ART repertoire changes were limited because no data were available on ART adherence, viral resistance or therapy changes. The samples span the years 2004 to 2017, and the ART regimens used may be less effective than current regimens. Because PBMC availability was limited, only the TCR beta chain was sequenced, with no alpha chain pairing. A significant increase in TRB diversity was found to be associated with ART initiation, although TRB diversity was observed to remain significantly below that of transplant donor controls even after long-term ART.

Sequencing of the TRB variable region was done with the immunoSEQ hsTCRB v3.0 assay at survey level resolution. The target sequencing depth for TRB was about 40,000-55,000 T-cell genomes per sample. An Illumina MiSeq with a v3 150-cycle kit was used to sequence the pooled TRB libraries. On the study's bioinformatics: Analysis of repertoires was carried out in R inside a reproducible Nextflow workflow spanning QC, data transformation and analysis. LymphoSeq2, an R package for exploring AIRR-Seq data, was used to implement custom analyses. A few samples that produced fewer than 5000 total TRB sequences were removed, so 180 or so HIV repertoires were analyzed. Among the approximately 190 retained HIV repertoires, some 59 were collected before ART initiation and 120 to 140 after ART initiation. Repertoires were downsampled to 5000 TRB nucleotide sequences, with summary statistics averaged over 100 downsampling iterations. Only TRB sequences with CDR3 regions of at least seven amino acids were retained for analysis. Diversity was assessed using a clonality score derived from Shannon entropy and using the Gini coefficient. In the repertoire networks, any two of the top 5000 CDR3 amino acid sequences were connected whenever the two sequences differed by an edit distance of one. GLIPH2 predicted antigen specificity groups and MHC restriction for TRB CDR3 amino acid sequences. To flag known associations with CMV, EBV, HIV or tissue antigens, CDR3 amino acid sequences were compared against VDJdb and McPAS-TCR. Pre-ART, post-ART and control groups were compared with Wilcoxon signed-rank tests and Holm-Bonferroni correction. The source is immuneACCESS, and TCRdb retained only in-frame sequences with V and J called. Part of the clones is not carried over; for the studies checked, unresolved V genes explain less than half of this, and the remainder is unexplained. V and J calls and clone size are copied from that table; D and trimming were computed from the DNA. The sample records about 16,000 clones, roughly 88% of which are singletons. The leading ten clones occupy approximately 15% of the sample.

This sample comprised unsorted PBMCs, obtained around 2.3 years before starting antiretroviral therapy. This TCR was sampled from a woman aged 25 to 39 with HIV. Here the chain combines TRBV30 and TRBJ1-1; 11 bases in the junction line up with TRBD1. CDR3 region: CAWSGPDRGRNTEAFF. Here is the DNA: TGTGCCTGGAGCGGACCGGACAGGGGGCGAAACACTGAAGCTTTCTTT.